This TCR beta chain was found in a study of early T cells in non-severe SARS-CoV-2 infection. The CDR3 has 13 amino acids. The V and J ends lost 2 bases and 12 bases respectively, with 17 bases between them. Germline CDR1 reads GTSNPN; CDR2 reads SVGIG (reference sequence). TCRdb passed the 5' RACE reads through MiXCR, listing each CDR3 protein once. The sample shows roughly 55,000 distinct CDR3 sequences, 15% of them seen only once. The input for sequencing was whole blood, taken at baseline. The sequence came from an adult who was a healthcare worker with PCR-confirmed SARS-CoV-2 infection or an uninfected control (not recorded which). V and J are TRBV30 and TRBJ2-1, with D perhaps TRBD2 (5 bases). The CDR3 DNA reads TGTGCCTGGAGTCTTGTCCGGGAATCGGTGCAGTTCTTC. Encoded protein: CAWSLVRESVQFF. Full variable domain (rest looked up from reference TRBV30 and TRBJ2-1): SQTIHQWPATLVQPVGSPLSLECTVEGTSNPNLYWYRQAAGRGLQLLFYSVGIGQISSEVPQNLSASRPQDRQFILSSKKLLLSDSGFYLCAWSLVRESVQFFGPGTRLTVL.